The next 31 T cell receptor beta chains were all read from a single sample in a study of post-analysis software for immune sequencing data. cDNA libraries for TCR beta contained unique molecular identifiers. In TCRdb, the PCR reads were re-called with MiXCR into one record per CDR3 protein. The table records hundreds of thousands of distinct CDR3 sequences, about 53% of them present only once. Study-wide results and limits: Patients showed TRBV5-6, TRBV5-1 and TRBV20-1 among five TRBV segments more frequent than in controls.

These receptors have no known antigen. Sample: blood. These receptors originate from a girl aged 5-17 years with multiple sclerosis.

The chain carries TRBV29-1 and TRBJ2-7, with D tentatively TRBD1 (5 bases). The CDR3 consists of 14 residues. CDR1 SQVTM and CDR2 ANQGSEA come from the germline V gene. V lost 4 bases, J lost 0 bases, and 13 bases lay in between. For the CDR3, the DNA is TGCAGCGTTGGGTACCAGGGCGGCTCCTACGAGCAGTACTTC. Its translation: CSVGYQGGSYEQYF.

This chain links TRBV7-9 with TRBJ2-7; D uncertain. Trimming stripped 0 bases from V and 4 bases from J, with 7 bases between. CDR1 and CDR2 from the germline V gene are SEHNR and FQNEAQ (reference sequence). The CDR3 runs 13 residues. The CDR3 loop reads CASSLAPLYEQYF. CDR3 in DNA: TGTGCCAGCAGCTTAGCGCCCTTATACGAGCAGTACTTC.

The chain recombines TRBV29-1 with TRBJ1-6; 10 positions match TRBD1. V dropped 2 bases and J dropped 8; count of bases not matched to a gene: 9. From germline, CDR1 is SQVTM and CDR2 ANQGSEA. This CDR3 spans 16 amino acids. The CDR3 loop reads CSVENRGQGIHSPLHF. The CDR3, as DNA: TGCAGCGTTGAAAATAGGGGACAGGGGATTCATTCACCCCTCCACTTT. The whole variable domain, remainder taken from reference TRBV29-1 and TRBJ1-6, is SAVISQKPSRDICQRGTSLTIQCQVDSQVTMMFWYRQQPGQSLTLIATANQGSEATYESGFVIDKFPISRPNLTFSTLTVSNMSPEDSSIYLCSVENRGQGIHSPLHFGNGTRLTVT.

This clonotype was seen only a few times. CDR3 sequence (DNA): TGTGCCAGCAGGCGGGGGGTCCAAGGTGATCAGCCCCAGCATTTT. The encoded protein is CASRRGVQGDQPQHF. The chain has TRBV6-1 and TRBJ1-5, with a weak D call TRBD1 (5 bases). CDR3 length equals 15 residues. Between the trimmed V and J ends, which lost 6 bases and 5 bases, there was a span of 17 bases. Germline loops: CDR1 MNHNS, CDR2 SASEGT.

This clonotype was detected a few times. The V call is TRBV27, the J call TRBJ2-1; 8 bases map to TRBD1. The germline gives CDR1 MNHEY, CDR2 SMNVEV (reference sequence). The CDR3 has 18 amino acids. The V gene end was trimmed by 6 bases and the J gene end by 0 bases; junction bases not matched to a gene: 13. The CDR3: CASSLLGRGLSSYNEQFF. CDR3 sequence (DNA): TGTGCCAGCAGCCTCCTGGGCAGGGGGCTAAGCTCCTACAATGAGCAGTTCTTC.

The rearrangement joins TRBV20-1 to TRBJ2-1; TRBD2 matches 13 bases. CDR1 DFQATT and CDR2 SNEGSKA come from the germline V gene (reference sequence). This CDR3 is 16 amino acids long. The ends lost 6 bases at V and 10 bases at J; junction bases unmatched: 15. CDR3: CSAPRGGLAGVGEQFF. Written as DNA, the CDR3 is TGCAGTGCCCCCCGGGGCGGACTAGCGGGAGTTGGGGAGCAGTTCTTC.

The rearrangement joins TRBV7-6 to TRBJ2-3; D gene uncertain. V shed 0 bases and J shed 2 bases, with 15 bases lying between them. The CDR3 is 17 residues long. CDR1 is SGHVS and CDR2 is FNYEAQ in the germline V gene. CDR3 DNA: TGTGCCAGCAGCTTAGCTCCTCAGCGTTTCAACACAGATACGCAGTATTTT. Translated: CASSLAPQRFNTDTQYF. Drawing the rest from reference TRBV7-6 and TRBJ2-3, the complete variable domain is GAGVSQSPRYKVTKRGQDVALRCDPISGHVSLYWYRQALGQGPEFLTYFNYEAQQDKSGLPNDRFSAERPEGSISTLTIQRTEQRDSAMYRCASSLAPQRFNTDTQYFGPGTRLTVL.

V usage is TRBV6-4 and J usage is TRBJ2-4; 10 bases agree with TRBD1. The J call may be mistaken, given a closer DNA end match to TRBJ2-7. The CDR3 totals 16 residues. Germline V gene data show CDR1 as MRHNA and CDR2 as SNTAGT. Here the CDR3 DNA reads TGTGCCAGCAGTGACTCCCCGGGACAGGGGAGCTACGAGCAGTACTTC. It translates to CASSDSPGQGSYEQYF.

CDR3 residues: CASSLAVWLAEGKTQYF. CDR3 nucleotide sequence: TGTGCCAGCAGCTTAGCGGTCTGGCTAGCGGAGGGGAAGACCCAGTACTTC. The rearrangement joins TRBV7-8 to TRBJ2-7; 7 bases are shared with TRBD2. The last part of the DNA fits TRBJ2-5 better; the J call may be wrong. The CDR3 contains 17 residues. The germline gives CDR1 SGHVS, CDR2 FQNEAQ.

This clonotype was picked up a small number of times. The genes are TRBV20-1 and TRBJ2-7, with a tentative D call TRBD2 (6 bases). The germline V gene has CDR1 DFQATT and CDR2 SNEGSKA (reference sequence). V lost 3 bases and J lost 7, with 22 bases in between. The CDR3 length is 15 residues. CDR3 bases: TGCAGTGCTAGTGGGCAGGAGGGCCGACATGGGGAGCAGTACTTC. Translated: CSASGQEGRHGEQYF.

CDR3 loop: CASSRSRENTEAFF. The CDR3 DNA reads as TGTGCCAGCTCACGTTCAAGGGAGAACACTGAAGCTTTCTTT. V and J are TRBV18 and TRBJ1-1; D unresolved. CDR3 length: 14 amino acids. CDR1 and CDR2 (germline): KGHSH, LQKENI. Trimming shortened V by 4 bases and J by 1 base, and 10 bases separated the two germline ends.

As concerns this clonotype: Mismatch with germline at one junction end may stem from a read error. V is TRBV5-1 and J is TRBJ2-1; TRBD1 might be the D (6 bases). The germline V gene has CDR1 SGHRS and CDR2 YFSETQ. The CDR3 length is 13 residues. CDR3 nucleotides: TGCGCCAGCAGCTCCCAGGGGATCAATGAGCACTTCTTC. It codes for CASSSQGINEHFF.

In this sample, this clonotype turned up many times. DNA for the CDR3: TGTGCCAGCAGCTTTGGTGGGAGTTCACCCCTCCACTTT. Its protein is CASSFGGSSPLHF. The chain is built from TRBV7-3 and TRBJ1-6, with no clear D. The CDR3 totals 13 residues. The germline V gene encodes CDR1 SGHTA and CDR2 FQGTGA. V lost 3 bases to trimming and J lost 9 bases, with 9 bases between them.

The chain employs TRBV7-8 and TRBJ2-3, with 8 nucleotides matching TRBD2. From germline, CDR1 is SGHVS and CDR2 FQNEAQ. This CDR3 is 15 amino acids long. Trimming cost V 6 bases and J 3 bases; bases outside gene matches: 8. Written as DNA, the CDR3 is TGTGCCAGCAGGGAACGCAGCGGGAGTACAGATACGCAGTATTTT. Its translation is CASRERSGSTDTQYF.

The chain couples TRBV29-1 to TRBJ2-7; 7 nucleotides match TRBD2. CDR1 is SQVTM, CDR2 ANQGSEA, per germline. This CDR3 has 16 amino acids. V shed 7 bases and J 2 bases; nucleotides not matched to a gene: 17. CDR3 protein: CSGEGVRIRGTYEQYF. The CDR3 DNA is TGCAGCGGGGAGGGTGTGAGGATTAGAGGCACCTACGAGCAGTACTTC.

This chain links TRBV5-1 with TRBJ2-7; D is unclear. V lost 4 bases, J lost 0 bases, and 11 bases lay in between. Germline CDR1 and CDR2: SGHRS and YFSETQ. The CDR3 extends over 14 amino acids. The CDR3 coding sequence is TGCGCCAGCAGCGCCGGGCGGACCTCCTACGAGCAGTACTTC. Protein product: CASSAGRTSYEQYF.

The genes are TRBV27 and TRBJ2-3; D is ambiguous. Germline loops: CDR1 MNHEY, CDR2 SMNVEV (reference sequence). This CDR3 comprises 12 residues. The V gene lost 5 bases and the J gene lost 4 bases, with 7 bases spanning the gap. The CDR3 sequence is CASSQIPDTQYF. DNA of the CDR3: TGTGCCAGCAGTCAGATTCCAGATACGCAGTATTTT.

The chain carries TRBV5-1 and TRBJ1-6; D call uncertain. Trimming removed 3 bases from V and 6 bases from J, with 7 bases in between. Germline CDR1 and CDR2: SGHRS and YFSETQ. The CDR3 has 13 residues. Here the CDR3 DNA reads TGCGCCAGCAGCTCATTCAGTAATTCACCCCTCCACTTT. Its translation is CASSSFSNSPLHF.

The V call is TRBV15, the J call TRBJ2-7, with D perhaps TRBD1 or TRBD2 (5 bases each). This CDR3 contains 15 residues. Germline CDR1 is LNHNV and CDR2 is YYDKDF (reference sequence). V lost 1 base to trimming and J lost 4 bases, with 14 bases between them. The CDR3 bases are TGTGCCACCAGCAGAGGGGGGAATGGCGTGTACGAGCAGTACTTC. It specifies CATSRGGNGVYEQYF.

Here the CDR3 DNA reads TGTGCCAGCAGTTGGGCCAGAGATACGCAGTATTTT. Amino acids: CASSWARDTQYF. This sequence joins TRBV12-3 or TRBV12-4 and TRBJ2-3; D call uncertain. The V and J ends lost 4 bases and 5 bases respectively, with 7 bases between them. The CDR3 spans 12 residues.

There are a few counts of this clonotype. This chain connects TRBV5-1 to TRBJ1-1; D is ambiguous. The CDR3 has 16 amino acids. V gave up 0 bases and J gave up 1 base, with 13 bases separating them. Per the germline V gene, CDR1 is SGHRS and CDR2 is YFSETQ. CDR3 residues: CASSLVGFGGNTEAFF. The CDR3 bases are TGCGCCAGCAGCTTGGTGGGGTTCGGAGGGAACACTGAAGCTTTCTTT.

CDR3 coding DNA: TGTGCCAGTACTCAGTGGAATATTGTCACAGATACGCAGTATTTT. Translation: CASTQWNIVTDTQYF. The J gene is TRBJ2-3, the V gene TRBV19; D gene ambiguous. Trimming stripped 7 bases from V and 2 bases from J, with 16 bases between. The CDR3 totals 15 residues. The germline CDR1 and CDR2 sequences are LNHDA and SQIVND (reference sequence).

The chain carries TRBV5-1 and TRBJ1-5; 8 positions match TRBD1. Trimming removed 3 bases from V and 5 bases from J; junction bases left unmatched: 4. The CDR3 contains 14 residues. In germline, CDR1 is SGHRS, CDR2 YFSETQ. Here the CDR3 reads CASSSGQGDQPQHF. The CDR3, as DNA: TGCGCCAGCAGCTCCGGACAGGGCGATCAGCCCCAGCATTTT.

The chain is built from TRBV12-3 or TRBV12-4 and TRBJ2-1, with 9 bases that match TRBD1. The trim removed 1 base at V and 5 bases at J, leaving 3 bases unmatched. The CDR3 has 15 amino acids. CDR3 bases: TGTGCCAGCAGTTTAGACAGGGGGCAGCACAATGAGCAGTTCTTC. Its protein is CASSLDRGQHNEQFF.

The CDR3 reads CASSLTAYPYNEQFF. CDR3 sequence (DNA): TGTGCCAGCAGCTTAACGGCCTACCCCTACAATGAGCAGTTCTTC. The V gene is TRBV7-3, the J gene TRBJ2-1; the D is unclear. Germline-derived CDR1 and CDR2 are SGHTA and FQGTGA. The ends were cut back, 0 bases at V and 2 bases at J, with 8 bases in the middle. CDR3 length: 15 amino acids. The whole variable domain, remainder taken from reference TRBV7-3 and TRBJ2-1, is GAGVSQTPSNKVTEKGKYVELRCDPISGHTALYWYRQSLGQGPEFLIYFQGTGAADDSGLPNDRFFAVRPEGSVSTLKIQRTERGDSAVYLCASSLTAYPYNEQFFGPGTRLTVL.

The rearrangement uses TRBV29-1 and TRBJ2-5; D is possibly TRBD1 (6 bases). There are 12 residues in the CDR3. Looked up from germline, CDR1 is SQVTM and CDR2 is ANQGSEA. Trimming took off 6 bases at V and 5 bases at J, with 13 bases between the two ends. The CDR3 sequence: CSVKQGVETQYF. The DNA for the CDR3 is TGCAGCGTGAAACAGGGAGTTGAGACCCAGTACTTC.

The V and J genes are TRBV29-1 and TRBJ1-5; 7 positions match TRBD1. Germline V lookup: CDR1 SQVTM, CDR2 ANQGSEA. CDR3 length: 13 residues. Trimming took 4 bases from V and 6 from J; bases not matched to a gene: 6. The CDR3 DNA follows: TGCAGCGTTGTCGAGGGGGCCAGTCAGCCCCAGCATTTT. Its protein product is CSVVEGASQPQHF.

In its sample, this clonotype was seen a few times. The chain combines TRBV7-2 with TRBJ2-3; D remains ambiguous. The germline V and J ends were trimmed by 4 bases and 7 bases, with 9 bases remaining between them. In germline, CDR1 is SGHTA, CDR2 FQGNSA. This CDR3 contains 12 residues. The CDR3 spells CASSSDSNTQYF. CDR3 in DNA: TGTGCCAGCAGCTCAGACTCCAATACGCAGTATTTT.

The chain combines TRBV20-1 with TRBJ2-3; 10 nucleotides match TRBD2. Germline trimming cut 3 bases from V and 10 bases from J; bases unmatched to any gene: 4. The CDR3 has 12 amino acids. CDR1 is DFQATT and CDR2 is SNEGSKA in the germline V gene (reference sequence). CDR3: CSARLAGAAQYF. The DNA of the CDR3 is TGCAGTGCTAGGCTAGCGGGAGCGGCGCAGTATTTT.

This chain uses TRBV5-1 with TRBJ1-1, with 9 bases lining up with TRBD1. CDR1 is SGHRS and CDR2 is YFSETQ in the germline V gene. J gave up 1 base and V 4 bases, and 5 bases lay outside the gene matches. The CDR3 consists of 15 residues. The CDR3 DNA sequence: TGCGCCAGCAGCCGGGACAGGGCCAGGAACACTGAAGCTTTCTTT. As protein: CASSRDRARNTEAFF.

This clonotype has a handful of counts. The CDR3 is CAISERGGEQYF. The CDR3 DNA reads TGTGCCATCAGTGAACGGGGTGGCGAGCAGTACTTC. The V and J genes are TRBV10-3 and TRBJ2-7, with TRBD2 as a possible D gene (5 bases). Germline values: CDR1 ENHRY, CDR2 SYGVKD. The CDR3 consists of 12 residues. V was clipped by 3 bases and J by 6 bases, with 9 bases between them.